This TCR beta chain was found in a study of Ad26.COV2.S vaccination and SARS-CoV-2 variants. Whole-study context: The donor was enrolled in the Ad26.COV2.S arm of the COV1001 trial. Study-level findings and limits: Whether participants received vaccine or placebo, their non-spike TCR breadth was similar.

Assay: immunoSEQ multiplex PCR; the TCRdb copy retains only in-frame clones and omits some. The repertoire has a few hundred thousand clones, about nine tenths of them found once; the top ten carry 3.4%. A note on this clone: As yet, its antigen is unknown.

As to treatment: around 19 received Ad26.COV2.S at low or high dose, single or two shots; roughly five received placebo; per-sample allocation not given. Material that was analyzed had been drawn on day 63 after the first vaccine or placebo injection. CDR3 length: 12 amino acids. Germline loops: CDR1 SQVTM, CDR2 ANQGSEA. Trimming removed 3 bases from V and 4 bases from J, with 9 bases in between. The chain employs TRBV29-1 and TRBJ1-2; D call uncertain. The sequencing here drew on peripheral blood, taken in a trial of Ad26.COV2.S vaccine versus placebo. This sequence originates from a person between 18 and 60 years old who received the Ad26.COV2.S COVID-19 vaccine or a placebo. The CDR3 coding sequence is TGCAGCGTTGAGATCGACCCCTATGGCTACACCTTC. Residues: CSVEIDPYGYTF.